The 24 T cell receptor beta chains below come from one sample, sequenced in a study of cytomegalovirus exposure and HLA in healthy donors. The PCR was carried out with 60 Vbeta primers and 13 Jbeta primers. The data were produced by immunoSEQ multiplex PCR, yet TCRdb's version contains in-frame clones alone and is incomplete. The data contain over 150,000 clones, more than 75% of them seen just once; the ten biggest clones take up 5.6%. The sequenced material came from PBMCs. All receptors come from a woman aged 35 to 49 in good health and CMV-seropositive.

The chain employs TRBV5-1 and TRBJ2-1, with 9 bases matching TRBD2. This CDR3 is 15 amino acids long. V lost 0 bases and J lost 6; bases outside the gene matches: 4. Germline V gene sequence: CDR1 SGHRS, CDR2 YFSETQ. The chain's CDR3 is CASSLDLAGFNEQFF. CDR3 in DNA: TGCGCCAGCAGCTTGGATCTAGCGGGATTCAATGAGCAGTTCTTC.

This clone was seen more than once but under ten times. The rearrangement links TRBV14 to TRBJ1-3, with unresolved D. Looked up from germline, CDR1 is SGHDN and CDR2 is FVKESK. The CDR3 sequence is 16 residues long. V was shortened by 1 base and J by 1 base, with 11 bases between the two germline ends. DNA of the CDR3: TGTGCCAGCAGCCAAGGGCGGAGGAGATCTGGAAACACCATATATTTT. It codes for CASSQGRRRSGNTIYF.

V gene TRBV18 combines with J gene TRBJ2-7; 9 bases align to TRBD1. CDR1 KGHSH and CDR2 LQKENI come from the germline V gene. V gave up 2 bases and J gave up 3 bases; unmatched junction bases: 5. The length of the CDR3 is 15 residues. CDR3 loop: CASSPKQGASYEQYF. DNA for the CDR3: TGTGCCAGCTCACCAAAACAGGGGGCGAGCTACGAGCAGTACTTC.

This sequence joins TRBV27 and TRBJ2-7; the match to TRBD2 covers 7 bases. Germline V lookup: CDR1 MNHEY, CDR2 SMNVEV (reference sequence). Trimming took 8 bases from V and 0 from J; bases not matched to a gene: 4. The CDR3 runs to 13 residues. CDR3 coding DNA: TGTGCCAGCCTTGGGAGGGGCTCCTACGAGCAGTACTTC. Protein sequence: CASLGRGSYEQYF.

The chain uses TRBV7-6 and TRBJ2-7; 10 nucleotides match TRBD2. Losses at the gene ends were 5 bases for V and 7 bases for J; bases not matched to a gene: 20. Germline CDR1 and CDR2: SGHVS and FNYEAQ. The CDR3 sequence is 18 residues long. This chain's CDR3 is CASSPRTDQAGGPREQYF. The CDR3 DNA is TGTGCCAGCAGCCCCCGCACGGACCAAGCGGGAGGGCCCCGAGAGCAGTACTTC.

The chain has TRBV11-3 and TRBJ2-2; 16 nucleotides match TRBD2. The trim removed 5 bases at V and 6 bases at J, leaving 12 bases unmatched. This CDR3 is built from 19 residues. CDR1 is SGHNT and CDR2 is YENEEA in the germline V gene. The CDR3 is CASSPGTSGRAGVPGELFF. CDR3 DNA sequence: TGTGCCAGCAGCCCAGGGACTAGCGGGAGGGCCGGGGTACCCGGGGAGCTGTTTTTT.

This clone was recorded once. This rearrangement joins TRBV7-6 to TRBJ2-2; TRBD1 aligns across 8 bases. Germline lookup yields CDR1 SGHVS and CDR2 FNYEAQ. This CDR3 is 14 amino acids long. The ends lost 5 bases at V and 9 bases at J; junction bases unmatched: 8. The CDR3 coding sequence is TGTGCCAGCAGCCCGATTTACAGGGGGAGGGAGCTGTTTTTT. It is translated as CASSPIYRGRELFF.

This clone appeared once. V gene TRBV5-1 combines with J gene TRBJ2-5, with TRBD2 as a possible D gene (6 bases). The J call is uncertain, as TRBJ2-7 better fits the DNA end. Germline CDR1 reads SGHRS; CDR2 reads YFSETQ. The CDR3 totals 14 residues. CDR3 residues: CASSYSAGTYEQYF. CDR3 DNA sequence: TGCGCCAGCAGCTACAGTGCGGGAACCTACGAGCAGTACTTC.

This clone came up once. V is TRBV7-9 and J is TRBJ2-7, with a possible D match to TRBD1 (6 bases). Looked up from germline, CDR1 is SEHNR and CDR2 is FQNEAQ (reference sequence). Trimming removed 5 bases from V and 0 bases from J, with 11 bases in between. The CDR3 is 14 residues long. CDR3 amino acids: CASSADRISYEQYF. The CDR3 nucleotides read TGTGCCAGCAGCGCGGACAGAATCTCCTACGAGCAGTACTTC. Together with reference TRBV7-9 and TRBJ2-7, the CDR3 gives the full variable domain: DTGVSQNPRHKITKRGQNVTFRCDPISEHNRLYWYRQTLGQGPEFLTYFQNEAQLEKSRLLSDRFSAERPKGSFSTLEIQRTEQGDSAMYLCASSADRISYEQYFGPGTRLTVT.

This clone was seen a handful of times. The gene calls are TRBV10-2 and TRBJ1-2, with D tentatively TRBD1 (6 bases). V lost 2 bases and J lost 6, with 16 bases in between. Germline V CDR1 and CDR2: WSHSY, SAAADI. The CDR3 has 15 residues. The CDR3 bases are TGCGCCAGCAGTGAGACCGGGACATCTGGCGATGGCTACACCTTC. Translating it yields CASSETGTSGDGYTF.

The rearrangement links TRBV7-9 to TRBJ1-2, with 8 positions matching TRBD1. V was clipped by 2 bases and J by 7 bases; unmatched bases: 6. Germline loops: CDR1 SEHNR, CDR2 FQNEAQ (reference sequence). The CDR3 is 14 residues long. The CDR3 here is CASSLKTGEGGYTF. The CDR3, as DNA: TGTGCCAGCAGCTTAAAGACAGGGGAAGGTGGCTACACCTTC.

The chain employs TRBV4-1 and TRBJ1-2, with 8 bases matching TRBD1. V was pared by 6 bases and J by 4 bases, with 7 bases of the junction left unmatched. Germline CDR1 and CDR2: MGHRA and YSYEKL. The CDR3 is 14 amino acids. The CDR3 loop is CASRGTGIPYGYTF. Written as DNA, the CDR3 is TGCGCCAGCAGAGGGACAGGAATACCCTATGGCTACACCTTC.

The chain couples TRBV6-1 to TRBJ2-2; 9 bases are shared with TRBD2. CDR3 length: 16 residues. The J segment lost 4 bases and the V segment lost 2 bases, leaving 5 bases of the junction unmatched. Germline V gene data show CDR1 as MNHNS and CDR2 as SASEGT. DNA of the CDR3: TGTGCCAGCAGTGAACTAGCGGGAATGAGCACCGGGGAGCTGTTTTTT. Translating gives CASSELAGMSTGELFF.

This sequence joins TRBV2 and TRBJ1-3, with D tentatively TRBD1 (5 bases). The germline gives CDR1 SNHLY, CDR2 FYNNEI. The CDR3 consists of 13 residues. The V end lost 6 bases, the J end lost 1 base, and 7 bases lay between the germline ends. The CDR3 DNA follows: TGTGCCAGCAGCCACAGGTCTGGAAACACCATATATTTT. This gives the protein CASSHRSGNTIYF.

The chain has TRBV30 and TRBJ1-2, with 7 positions matching TRBD1. The CDR3 runs 15 residues. Germline lookup yields CDR1 GTSNPN and CDR2 SVGIG (reference sequence). J gave up 0 bases and V 2 bases, and 6 bases lay outside the gene matches. For the CDR3, the DNA is TGTGCCTGGAGTTCCGGGACAGATACTAACTATGGCTACACCTTC. This sequence encodes CAWSSGTDTNYGYTF.

This clone was counted many times. Here the CDR3 reads CASSPDRVSYEQYF. The CDR3 nucleotides read TGTGCCAGCAGTCCGGACAGGGTGAGCTACGAGCAGTACTTC. The chain is built from TRBV6-1 and TRBJ2-7; the match to TRBD1 covers 8 bases. The CDR3 is made up of 14 amino acids. The trim removed 5 bases at V and 3 bases at J, leaving 6 bases unmatched. Germline CDR1 and CDR2: MNHNS and SASEGT.

The chain links TRBV28 to TRBJ2-7; 10 bases fit TRBD2. The CDR3 covers 15 residues. Germline CDR1 is MDHEN and CDR2 is SYDVKM. Losses at the gene ends were 7 bases for V and 5 bases for J; bases not matched to a gene: 11. The CDR3 nucleotides read TGTGCCAGCACCCTGAATCTAGCGGGAGTCCACGAGCAGTACTTC. Translated: CASTLNLAGVHEQYF.

This clone was counted only a few times. This chain connects TRBV19 to TRBJ2-2, with D possibly TRBD1 on 6 matching bases. V was shortened by 7 bases and J by 9 bases, with 15 bases between the two germline ends. The CDR3 is 13 amino acids. In germline, CDR1 is LNHDA, CDR2 SQIVND (reference sequence). The CDR3 protein is CASITIGGRELFF. CDR3 sequence (DNA): TGTGCCAGTATTACGATAGGGGGACGGGAGCTGTTTTTT.

Here the CDR3 reads CAWSVRAGAMNEQFF. DNA for the CDR3: TGTGCCTGGAGTGTACGGGCGGGAGCAATGAATGAGCAGTTCTTC. This chain connects TRBV30 to TRBJ2-1; 7 bases align to TRBD2. V dropped 0 bases and J dropped 7; count of bases not matched to a gene: 9. The CDR3 runs to 15 residues. Germline lookup yields CDR1 GTSNPN and CDR2 SVGIG (reference sequence).

This sequence joins TRBV5-1 and TRBJ1-2; D ambiguous. This CDR3 spans 18 amino acids. Germline-derived CDR1 and CDR2 are SGHRS and YFSETQ. V was shortened by 0 bases and J by 0 bases, with 18 bases between the two germline ends. CDR3 sequence: CASSLVKMTRGTNYGYTF. DNA for the CDR3: TGCGCCAGCAGCTTGGTGAAAATGACTCGTGGAACTAACTATGGCTACACCTTC.

A single count supports this clone. The chain has TRBV10-3 and TRBJ1-5, with D unclear. Germline CDR1 reads ENHRY; CDR2 reads SYGVKD. The length of the CDR3 is 14 residues. With 6 bases removed from V and 3 bases from J, the gap between germline ends came to 12 bases. CDR3 sequence: CAISGGQNNQPQHF. The CDR3 region has the DNA TGTGCCATCAGCGGCGGGCAGAACAATCAGCCCCAGCATTTT.

Comment on this clone: This sample includes further DNA sequences coding for the same CDR3. The genes are TRBV10-1 and TRBJ2-3; tentative D call: TRBD1 (6 bases). Germline V lookup: CDR1 WNHNN, CDR2 SYGVQD (reference sequence). The CDR3 runs to 14 residues. With 0 bases removed from V and 3 bases from J, the gap between germline ends came to 7 bases. In DNA form, the CDR3 reads TGCGCCAGCAGTGAGTCAAGGGGGACAGATACGCAGTATTTT. Amino acid sequence: CASSESRGTDTQYF.

The rearrangement uses TRBV19 and TRBJ1-2, with no clear D. The CDR3 covers 14 residues. Per germline, CDR1 LNHDA and CDR2 SQIVND (reference sequence). Trimming took 3 bases from V and 2 from J, leaving 10 bases between them. The CDR3, as DNA: TGTGCCAGTAGTATTCCTCCAGGCAACTATGGCTACACCTTC. This encodes CASSIPPGNYGYTF.

This chain joins TRBV11-2 and TRBJ1-2, with 9 bases matching TRBD1. The CDR3 is 15 residues long. Looked up from germline, CDR1 is SGHAT and CDR2 is FQNNGV. V was pared by 1 base and J by 0 bases, with 0 bases of the junction left unmatched. CDR3 DNA: TGTGCCAGCAGCTTAGGACAGGGGGCTAACTATGGCTACACCTTC. This translates into CASSLGQGANYGYTF.